These T cell receptor beta chains were read from a single sample in a study of shared clonotypes between healthy human individuals. Profiled with immunoSEQ multiplex PCR; TCRdb holds only in-frame clones, not every one. The sample holds about 2.4 million clones, roughly 92% seen once. The sample taken for sequencing was naive CD4+ T cells sorted from blood. These receptors were collected from a man younger than 35 in good health. CDR3s include the opening cysteine and the closing phenylalanine or tryptophan. D genes are given only for firm matches. Only part of the rows carry a size: once, few, many, or a class if the clone is expanded.

TGCGCCAGCAGCTTGGATCTAGCGGGGTCAAGCTCCTACAATGAGCAGTTCTTC CASSLDLAGSSSYNEQFF TRBV5-1 TRBD2 TRBJ2-1 .
TGCGCCAGCAGTGAGTCGATAGGGGACAAATACGAGCAGTACTTC CASSESIGDKYEQYF TRBV10-1 . TRBJ2-7 .
TGTGCCAGCAGGGGAAACAGGGGAGGCACAGATACGCAGTATTTT CASRGNRGGTDTQYF TRBV6-4 TRBD1 TRBJ2-3 .
TGTGCCAGCAGTTCGACAGGAAAACACTACAATGAGCAGTTCTTC CASSSTGKHYNEQFF TRBV27 . TRBJ2-1 .
TGTGCCAGCACCCTTCTCGGGGGGGGAGAGACCCAGTACTTC CASTLLGGGETQYF TRBV2 TRBD2 TRBJ2-5 once
TGTGCCAGCAGTCTGTACCAAGAGACCCAGTACTTC CASSLYQETQYF TRBV7-9 . TRBJ2-5 .
TGTGCCTGGGGGACAGGGGGCTCCCCTAATACACCCCTCCACTTT CAWGTGGSPNTPLHF TRBV30 TRBD1 TRBJ1-6 .
TGTGCCAGTAGTCGACAGGGGGGAACTAATGAAAAACTGTTTTTT CASSRQGGTNEKLFF TRBV19 TRBD1 TRBJ1-4 .
TGTGCCAGCAGCTTAGAGGGCCATACTAACTATGGCTACACCTTC CASSLEGHTNYGYTF TRBV7-2 . TRBJ1-2 .
TGTGCCAGCAGCTATGTCCATGGTCAGCCCCAGCATTTT CASSYVHGQPQHF TRBV2 . TRBJ1-5 few
TGCGCCAGCAGCATGGGGCCGGCTGGGCAGCCCCAGCATTTT CASSMGPAGQPQHF TRBV5-1 . TRBJ1-5 .
TGTGCCAGCAGGGGACAGGCCGCGAACACCGGGGAGCTGTTTTTT CASRGQAANTGELFF TRBV2 TRBD1 TRBJ2-2 .
TGTGCCAGCTCTCAAGGGGTCTACAATGAGCAGTTCTTC CASSQGVYNEQFF TRBV18 . TRBJ2-1 .
TGTGCCAGCAGTTTAGTCTATCTTGGGGACGACTACACCTTC CASSLVYLGDDYTF TRBV27 . TRBJ1-2 .
TGTGCCAGCTCCCTCGGCAGTGGCTCATCTGAAGCTTTCTTT CASSLGSGSSEAFF TRBV18 . TRBJ1-1 few
TGTGCCAGCAGTTACTTTGGACTAGCGGGAGACTACGAGCAGTACTTC CASSYFGLAGDYEQYF TRBV6-5 TRBD2 TRBJ2-7 .
TGTGCCAGCAGCCGGATCGGGCCCCCCGCCTCCTACGAGCAGTACTTC CASSRIGPPASYEQYF TRBV5-5 . TRBJ2-7 .
TGTGCCACCAGCAGAGATGCCCAAAGGGATCAGCCCCAGCATTTT CATSRDAQRDQPQHF TRBV15 . TRBJ1-5 .
TGCGCCAGCAGCCAAGCCAGGCCGATGAACACTGAAGCTTTCTTT CASSQARPMNTEAFF TRBV4-1 . TRBJ1-1 few
TGTGCCACCAGCAACCCGGGACAGGGCCACTCCTACGAGCAGTACTTC CATSNPGQGHSYEQYF TRBV15 TRBD1 TRBJ2-7 .
TGTGCCAGTAGTAGGGCCAGGGGCCCTGGGGCCAACGTCCTGACTTTC CASSRARGPGANVLTF TRBV19 . TRBJ2-6 .
TGTGCCAGCACCTGGAACCCGAACACTGAAGCTTTCTTT CASTWNPNTEAFF TRBV6-5 . TRBJ1-1 .
TGTGCCAGCAGCTTTTCCGGGACTAGCAGTTACGAGCAGTACTTC CASSFSGTSSYEQYF TRBV7-2 TRBD2 TRBJ2-7 .
TGTGCCAGCAAACAGGGGGGAGAGCATACGCAGTATTTT CASKQGGEHTQYF TRBV5-4 TRBD1 TRBJ2-3 .
TGTGCCAGCAGCCAACGGACAGGTGTCCTCTCTGGAAACACCATATATTTT CASSQRTGVLSGNTIYF TRBV7-2 TRBD1 TRBJ1-3 .
TGCAGCGTTGAATCAGGGGCGAACATTCAGTACTTC CSVESGANIQYF TRBV29-1 . TRBJ2-4 .
TGTGCCAGTACCAATCCCGGGTTATTTGGCTACACCTTC CASTNPGLFGYTF TRBV19 . TRBJ1-2 .
TGTGCCAGCAGCCTCCTCGGGGAGACCCAGTACTTC CASSLLGETQYF TRBV7-9 . TRBJ2-5 .
TGTGCCAGCTCACAGGGGGCGCGAGGTGAAAAACTGTTTTTT CASSQGARGEKLFF TRBV18 TRBD1 TRBJ1-4 .
TGTGCCAGCAGTTTATCGCCGGGACTAGCGGGGAGCACAGATACGCAGTATTTT CASSLSPGLAGSTDTQYF TRBV27 TRBD2 TRBJ2-3 .